The T cell receptor beta chain under discussion was sequenced for a study of T cell changes during pregnancy in multiple sclerosis. Germline trimming cut 4 bases from V and 2 bases from J; bases unmatched to any gene: 11. There are 17 residues in the CDR3. Germline loops: CDR1 LNHDA, CDR2 SQIVND (reference sequence). Repertoires were generated with immunoSEQ multiplex PCR, while TCRdb's copy carries only in-frame clones and drops some. The sample consists of 40,000 to 55,000 clones, 85% to 95% of them appearing once. The chain uses TRBV19 and TRBJ2-4; TRBD1 agrees at 7 bases. The sequence derives from a female donor with multiple sclerosis, enrolled in a pregnancy study. This specimen consisted of CD4+ T cells from peripheral blood mononuclear cells, obtained before pregnancy. As DNA, the CDR3 is TGTGCCAGTAGTAGTCGGGGTGACAGGGCCTCCAAAAACATTCAGTACTTC. The encoded protein is CASSSRGDRASKNIQYF.